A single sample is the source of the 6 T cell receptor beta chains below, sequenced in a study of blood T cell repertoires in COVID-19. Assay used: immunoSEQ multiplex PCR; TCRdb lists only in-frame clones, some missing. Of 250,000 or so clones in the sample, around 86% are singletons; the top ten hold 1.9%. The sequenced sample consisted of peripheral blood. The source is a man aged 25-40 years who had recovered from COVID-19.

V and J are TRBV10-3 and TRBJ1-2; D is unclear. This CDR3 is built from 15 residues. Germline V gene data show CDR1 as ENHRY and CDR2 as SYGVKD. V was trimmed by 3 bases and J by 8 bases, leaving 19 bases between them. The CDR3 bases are TGTGCCATCAGTGAAAGCCCCTGGGCTACGGGGGGCTACACCTTC. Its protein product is CAISESPWATGGYTF.

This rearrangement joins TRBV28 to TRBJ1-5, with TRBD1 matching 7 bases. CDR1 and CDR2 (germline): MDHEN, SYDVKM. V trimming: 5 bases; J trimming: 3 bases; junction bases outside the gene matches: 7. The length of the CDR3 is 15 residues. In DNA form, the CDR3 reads TGTGCCAGCAGTCCCCAAGGACAGGCCAATCAGCCCCAGCATTTT. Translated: CASSPQGQANQPQHF. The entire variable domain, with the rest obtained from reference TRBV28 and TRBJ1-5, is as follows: DVKVTQSSRYLVKRTGEKVFLECVQDMDHENMFWYRQDPGLGLRLIYFSYDVKMKEKGDIPEGYSVSREKKERFSLILESASTNQTSMYLCASSPQGQANQPQHFGDGTRLSIL.

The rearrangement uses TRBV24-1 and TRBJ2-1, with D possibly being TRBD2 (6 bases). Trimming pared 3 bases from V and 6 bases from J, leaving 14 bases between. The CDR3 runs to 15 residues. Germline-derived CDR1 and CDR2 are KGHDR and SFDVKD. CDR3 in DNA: TGTGCCACCAGTGATGATCTGGGGGAGGTCAATGAGCAGTTCTTC. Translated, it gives CATSDDLGEVNEQFF.

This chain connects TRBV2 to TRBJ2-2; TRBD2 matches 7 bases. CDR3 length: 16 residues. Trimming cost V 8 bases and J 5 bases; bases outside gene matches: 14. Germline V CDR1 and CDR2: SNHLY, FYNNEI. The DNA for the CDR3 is TGTGCCAGCGTAAGGCCTAGCGGCGGCCAAACCGGGGAGCTGTTTTTT. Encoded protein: CASVRPSGGQTGELFF.

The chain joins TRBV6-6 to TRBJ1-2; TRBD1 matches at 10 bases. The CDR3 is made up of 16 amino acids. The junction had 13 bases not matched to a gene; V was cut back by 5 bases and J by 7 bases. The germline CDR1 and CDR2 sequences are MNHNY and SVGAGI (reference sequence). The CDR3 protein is CASSGLGTGVLGGYTF. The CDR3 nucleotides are TGTGCCAGCAGTGGGTTAGGGACAGGGGTTTTAGGTGGCTACACCTTC.

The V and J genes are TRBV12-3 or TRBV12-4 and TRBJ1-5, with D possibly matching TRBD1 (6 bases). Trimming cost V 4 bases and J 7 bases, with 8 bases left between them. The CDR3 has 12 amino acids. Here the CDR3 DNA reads TGTGCCAGCAGTTGGACAGACCAGCCCCAGCATTTT. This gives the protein CASSWTDQPQHF.